A selection of T cell receptor beta chains follows, all from one sample in a study of cytomegalovirus exposure and HLA in healthy donors. Using immunoSEQ multiplex PCR, the repertoire was profiled, and TCRdb retains in-frame clones only, with some absent. The repertoire holds around 110,000 clones, with 50% to 70% as singletons. The sequenced sample was PBMCs. The receptors originated from a woman aged 35 to 49 in good health and CMV-seropositive. Each CDR3 is given with its conserved first and last residue. Each record gives: V gene, D gene, clone size, J gene, CDR3 DNA, CDR3 protein. D genes are given only for firm matches. The size entry is marked missing in some rows and otherwise reads once, few, many or a size class.

TRBV28	TRBD1	few	TRBJ2-7	TGTGCCAGCAGTTTTCGTGGGACAGGGGGGAGGAAGCAGTACTTC	CASSFRGTGGRKQYF
TRBV7-3	.	.	TRBJ1-1	TGTGCCAGCAGCTTATTTCTCGGACAGGAAGCTTTCTTT	CASSLFLGQEAFF
TRBV2	TRBD2	.	TRBJ2-3	TGTGCCAGCAGTTCCGTGGGACTAGCGGGAGGAATGATAACAGATACGCAGTATTTT	CASSSVGLAGGMITDTQYF
TRBV5-4	.	few	TRBJ2-2	TGTGCCAGCAGCTCAGGACTGGACACCGGGGAGCTGTTTTTT	CASSSGLDTGELFF
TRBV4-3	.	few	TRBJ1-1	TGCGCCAGCAGCCGAGACAGTTTGAACACTGAAGCTTTCTTT	CASSRDSLNTEAFF
TRBV7-5	.	.	TRBJ2-2	TGTGCCAGAAGCGGGGCAGGGGTCGGCGGGGAGCTGTTTTTT	CARSGAGVGGELFF
TRBV19	.	.	TRBJ2-6	TGTGCCTCGGTAGCGGACCGCTCTGGGGCCAACGTCCTGACTTTC	CASVADRSGANVLTF
TRBV7-9	.	.	TRBJ2-3	TGTGCCAGCAGCCCTAAGGGGACTAGCACAGATACGCAGTATTTT	CASSPKGTSTDTQYF
TRBV28	TRBD2	.	TRBJ2-1	TGTGCCAGCAGGCAGGGACTAGCGGGAGTCAATGAGCAGTTCTTC	CASRQGLAGVNEQFF
TRBV6-5	.	.	TRBJ2-7	TGTGCCAGCACCCGGGACTGGGGAAGCGGGCAGTACTTC	CASTRDWGSGQYF
TRBV7-9	TRBD2	.	TRBJ2-3	TGTGCCAGCAGCCCCTGGACTAGCGGGGCCACAGATACGCAGTATTTT	CASSPWTSGATDTQYF
TRBV28	.	.	TRBJ2-3	TGTGCCAGCACCTTGGGAGGCGGGGTAGGGGAAGATACGCAGTATTTT	CASTLGGGVGEDTQYF
TRBV5-4	.	few	TRBJ2-5	TGTGCCAGCAGCTACTACCAAGAGACCCAGTACTTC	CASSYYQETQYF
TRBV5-1	.	.	TRBJ2-3	TGCGCCAGCAGCTTGAGGACTGGCAGCACAGATACGCAGTATTTT	CASSLRTGSTDTQYF
TRBV11-2	.	.	TRBJ2-7	TGTGCCAGCAGCTCATCAACAGGCATCTCCTTCTACGAGCAGTACTTC	CASSSSTGISFYEQYF
TRBV9	.	.	TRBJ2-3	TGTGCCAGCAGCGTAGAAGGTGCAGGGGGCACAGATACGCAGTATTTT	CASSVEGAGGTDTQYF
TRBV21-1	.	few	TRBJ2-3	TGTGCCAGCAGGGCTACGACTAGCGTATTCACAGATACGCAGTATTTT	CASRATTSVFTDTQYF
TRBV28	.	.	TRBJ1-3	TGTGCCAGTAAGAGCTCTGGAAACACCATATATTTT	CASKSSGNTIYF
TRBV25-1	TRBD2	few	TRBJ2-2	TGTGCCAGCAGTGAACATTCGGATAGCGGGAGGGCCCCCGGGGAGCTGTTTTTT	CASSEHSDSGRAPGELFF
TRBV9	.	.	TRBJ1-2	TGTGCCAGCAGCGTAGTAAACTATGGCTACACCTTC	CASSVVNYGYTF